Included here is one T cell receptor beta chain sequence, with context. The antigen remains unidentified. These data come from a study of cytotoxic CD8 clonotypes in ibrutinib-treated CLL. Study background: By median roughly 5.5 years, 12 had progressed and roughly 15 stayed remitted; responses had been 2 complete and approximately 24 partial. Response sampling came at median roughly 12 months of treatment, ranging roughly 6 to 36 months. Study-wide points: Whereas clonality rose at ibrutinib response, it declined toward baseline at progression.

Generated by immunoSEQ multiplex PCR, the TCRdb table keeps only in-frame clones and is missing some. Counted here are more than 85,000 clones, more than 70% occurring once; the ten biggest clones make up 20% to 25%. Per germline, CDR1 SEHNR and CDR2 FQNEAQ (reference sequence). The V end was cut by 1 base, the J end by 4 bases, with 10 bases between. The CDR3 extends over 14 amino acids. The V call is TRBV7-9, the J call TRBJ1-1; D not resolved. This material consisted of PBMCs, taken after 24 months of ibrutinib treatment. The source is a human donor with chronic lymphocytic leukemia. CDR3 residues: CASSLGLEGTEAFF. CDR3 nucleotides: TGTGCCAGCAGCTTAGGCCTCGAGGGCACTGAAGCTTTCTTT.